Presented here are 2 T cell receptor beta chains from one specimen sequenced in a study of CD8+CD57+ T cells in acquired aplastic anemia. Whoever was chosen for sequencing had shown CD8+CD57+ cell expansion by flow cytometry. CDR3 and TCR beta VDJ profiling relied on genomic DNA as the template. TCRdb called the reads again in MiXCR, with one record for every CDR3 protein. The sample contains 220,000 or so distinct CDR3 sequences, more than 55% of which appear only once. The sequencing sample was made of sorted CD4+, CD8+, or CD8+CD57+ T cells (not recorded which) from PBMCs. The source of these receptors is a human donor with aplastic anemia.

This clonotype was seen a handful of times. The rearrangement links TRBV29-1 to TRBJ2-7; a weak D match, TRBD1 (6 bases). V was pared by 3 bases and J by 4 bases, with 16 bases between. CDR3 length: 14 residues. CDR1 SQVTM and CDR2 ANQGSEA come from the germline V gene. This chain's CDR3 is CSVEDRSGQYEQYF. In nucleotides, the CDR3 is TGCAGCGTTGAGGACCGCTCCGGACAGTACGAGCAGTACTTC.

The chain recombines TRBV7-9 with TRBJ1-2, with 9 bases matching TRBD1. The CDR3 consists of 17 residues. Germline V gene sequence: CDR1 SEHNR, CDR2 FQNEAQ (reference sequence). V lost 5 bases and J lost 3; bases outside the gene matches: 13. The CDR3 DNA follows: TGTGCCAGCAGCAAACGACAGGGGGAAGCGTTTCACTATGGCTACACCTTC. Amino acids: CASSKRQGEAFHYGYTF.